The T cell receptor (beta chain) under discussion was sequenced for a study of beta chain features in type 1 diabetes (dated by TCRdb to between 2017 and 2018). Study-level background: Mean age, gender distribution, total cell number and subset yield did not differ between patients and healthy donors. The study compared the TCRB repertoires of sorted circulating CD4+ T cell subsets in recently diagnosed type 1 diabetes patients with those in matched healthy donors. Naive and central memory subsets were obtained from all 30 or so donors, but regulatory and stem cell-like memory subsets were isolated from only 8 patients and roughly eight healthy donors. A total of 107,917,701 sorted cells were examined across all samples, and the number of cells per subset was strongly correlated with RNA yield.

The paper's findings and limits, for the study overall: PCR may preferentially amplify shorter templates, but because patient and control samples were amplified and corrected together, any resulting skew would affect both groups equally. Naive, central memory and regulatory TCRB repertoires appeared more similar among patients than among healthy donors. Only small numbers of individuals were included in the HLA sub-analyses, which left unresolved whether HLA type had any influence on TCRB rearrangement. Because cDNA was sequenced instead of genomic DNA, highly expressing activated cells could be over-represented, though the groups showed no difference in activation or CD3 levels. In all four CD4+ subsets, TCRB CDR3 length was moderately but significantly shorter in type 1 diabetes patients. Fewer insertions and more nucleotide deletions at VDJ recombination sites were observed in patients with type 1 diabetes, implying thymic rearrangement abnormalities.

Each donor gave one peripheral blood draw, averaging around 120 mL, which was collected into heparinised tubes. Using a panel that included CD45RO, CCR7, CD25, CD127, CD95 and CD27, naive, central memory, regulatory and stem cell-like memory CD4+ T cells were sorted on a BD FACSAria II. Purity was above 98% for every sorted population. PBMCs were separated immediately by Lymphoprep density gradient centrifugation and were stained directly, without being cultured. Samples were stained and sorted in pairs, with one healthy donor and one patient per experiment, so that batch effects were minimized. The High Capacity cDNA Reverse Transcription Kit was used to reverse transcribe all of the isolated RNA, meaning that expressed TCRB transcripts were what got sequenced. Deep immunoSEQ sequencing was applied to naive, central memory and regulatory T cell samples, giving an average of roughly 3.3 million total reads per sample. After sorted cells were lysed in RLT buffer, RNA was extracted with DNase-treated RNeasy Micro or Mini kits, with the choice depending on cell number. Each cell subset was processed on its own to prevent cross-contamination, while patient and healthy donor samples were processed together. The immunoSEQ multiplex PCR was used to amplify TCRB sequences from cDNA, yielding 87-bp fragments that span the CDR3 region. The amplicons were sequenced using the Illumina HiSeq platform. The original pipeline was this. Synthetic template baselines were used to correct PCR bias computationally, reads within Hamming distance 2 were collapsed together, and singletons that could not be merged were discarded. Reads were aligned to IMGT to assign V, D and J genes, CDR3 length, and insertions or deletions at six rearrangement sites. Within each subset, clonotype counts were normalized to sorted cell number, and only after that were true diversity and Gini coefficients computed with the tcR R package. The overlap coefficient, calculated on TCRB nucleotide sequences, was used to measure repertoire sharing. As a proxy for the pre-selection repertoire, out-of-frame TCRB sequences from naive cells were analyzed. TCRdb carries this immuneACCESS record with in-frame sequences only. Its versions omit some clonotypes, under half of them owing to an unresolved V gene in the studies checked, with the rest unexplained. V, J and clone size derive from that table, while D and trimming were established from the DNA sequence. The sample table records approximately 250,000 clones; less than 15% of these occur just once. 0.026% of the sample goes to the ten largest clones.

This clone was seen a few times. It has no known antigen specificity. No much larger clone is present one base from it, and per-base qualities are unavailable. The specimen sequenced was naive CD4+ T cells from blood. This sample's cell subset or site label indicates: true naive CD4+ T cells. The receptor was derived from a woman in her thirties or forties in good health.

DNA sequence: TGTGCCAGCAGCCTCCGGACAGGGGATATCAGCAATCAGCCCCAGCATTTT. This is translated as CASSLRTGDISNQPQHF. The chain joins TRBV7-2 to TRBJ1-5; TRBD1 lines up with 9 middle nucleotides. The CDR3 runs 17 residues from the cysteine to the phenylalanine. Only CDR3 DNA remains: 51 bases, in frame from the first base. Here V drops 5 bases and J drops 1 base, and the junction holds 9 bases not matched to any gene. CDR1 and CDR2 (SGHTA, FQGNSA) derive from the germline V gene.